These 32 T cell receptor beta chains were sequenced from one sample in a study of blood T cells in healthy people across ages. For the second PCR, which ran for roughly 6 to 11 cycles, a sample-barcoded 5' primer and a J-beta primer mix were used. Using its own MiXCR run on the 5' RACE reads, TCRdb lists one record per CDR3 protein. The table has about 570,000 distinct CDR3 sequences, 27% seen once; the top ten hold about 18%. The sample taken for sequencing was blood. The source of these receptors is a woman between 65 and 79 years old in good health.

This CDR3 is CASSLVGWGDTQYF. CDR3 sequence (DNA): TGTGCCAGCAGCTTAGTAGGATGGGGGGATACGCAGTATTTT. This chain joins TRBV7-2 and TRBJ2-3; D possibly uses TRBD1 or TRBD2 (5 bases each). Germline V gene sequence: CDR1 SGHTA, CDR2 FQGNSA. The V end lost 1 base, the J end lost 6 bases, and 11 bases lay between the germline ends. This CDR3 has 14 amino acids.

This clonotype was counted a few times. This chain connects TRBV7-9 to TRBJ2-7; 8 bases are a match to TRBD2. There are 16 residues in the CDR3. J lost 0 bases, V lost 6 bases, and 10 bases had no gene match. Germline assignment: CDR1 SEHNR and CDR2 FQNEAQ (reference sequence). As DNA, the CDR3 is TGTGCCAGCAGTTCCACGGGGGGGCAATTCTCCTACGAGCAGTACTTC. This gives the protein CASSSTGGQFSYEQYF.

The chain links TRBV3-1 to TRBJ2-1, with 7 bases fitting TRBD2. J was trimmed by 9 bases and V by 6 bases; bases with no gene match: 11. The CDR3 has 14 amino acids. Germline values: CDR1 LGHDT, CDR2 YNNKEL (reference sequence). The CDR3 loop reads CASREAGLISEQFF. DNA of the CDR3: TGTGCCAGCAGAGAAGCGGGGCTGATTTCTGAGCAGTTCTTC.

This clonotype has only a few counts. The chain employs TRBV7-2 and TRBJ2-1; D unresolved. Looked up from germline, CDR1 is SGHTA and CDR2 is FQGNSA. V was trimmed by 1 base and J by 10 bases, leaving 14 bases between them. The CDR3 is made up of 14 amino acids. The CDR3: CASSLEVASGEQFF. CDR3 DNA: TGTGCCAGCAGCTTAGAGGTGGCCTCGGGCGAGCAGTTCTTC.

The chain employs TRBV7-2 and TRBJ2-3; the D gene is possibly TRBD2 (5 bases). V lost 3 bases, J lost 0 bases, and 19 bases lay in between. From germline, CDR1 is SGHTA and CDR2 FQGNSA. The CDR3 length is 18 residues. The CDR3 reads CASSFGPSGTTSTDTQYF. The CDR3, as DNA: TGTGCCAGCAGCTTCGGTCCGAGCGGAACAACTAGCACAGATACGCAGTATTTT.

The chain combines TRBV4-3 with TRBJ1-3; D ambiguous. Trimming took off 0 bases at V and 0 bases at J, with 6 bases between the two ends. The germline V gene encodes CDR1 LGHNA and CDR2 YSLEER. The CDR3 loop spans 15 amino acids. CDR3: CASSQDVGSGNTIYF. DNA for the CDR3: TGCGCCAGCAGCCAAGATGTGGGCTCTGGAAACACCATATATTTT.

The chain has TRBV29-1 and TRBJ1-4, with 8 positions matching TRBD1. CDR3 size: 13 residues. Germline loops: CDR1 SQVTM, CDR2 ANQGSEA. V lost 6 bases to trimming and J lost 8 bases; unmatched junction nucleotides: 8. CDR3 amino acids: CSVLGQGREKLFF. CDR3 nucleotide sequence: TGCAGCGTGCTAGGACAGGGTCGGGAAAAACTGTTTTTT.

The rearrangement uses TRBV18 and TRBJ1-2; 7 bases fit TRBD1. CDR1 is KGHSH, CDR2 LQKENI, per germline. The V and J ends lost 3 bases and 5 bases, in that order; junction bases with no gene match: 9. This CDR3 contains 15 residues. The CDR3 DNA is TGTGCCAGCTCACCTATGAGGGGGCCGGGATATGGCTACACCTTC. Its protein product is CASSPMRGPGYGYTF. Full variable domain (remainder filled in from reference TRBV18 and TRBJ1-2): NAGVMQNPRHLVRRRGQEARLRCSPMKGHSHVYWYRQLPEEGLKFMVYLQKENIIDESGMPKERFSAEFPKEGPSILRIQQVVRGDSAAYFCASSPMRGPGYGYTFGSGTRLTVV.

This clonotype was counted a few times. CDR3 in amino acids: CASSLFRGAREKLFF. CDR3 nucleotides: TGCGCCAGCAGCCTCTTTAGGGGGGCGCGGGAAAAACTGTTTTTT. The V and J genes are TRBV4-3 and TRBJ1-4; tentative D call: TRBD1 (6 bases). The CDR3 runs 15 residues. The V gene lost 4 bases and the J gene lost 8 bases, with 17 bases spanning the gap. Germline V gives CDR1 LGHNA, CDR2 YSLEER.

The chain combines TRBV20-1 with TRBJ2-5; D call uncertain. V was shortened by 5 bases and J by 0 bases, with 19 bases between the two germline ends. The CDR3 contains 16 residues. In germline, CDR1 is DFQATT, CDR2 SNEGSKA (reference sequence). CDR3: CSASLLRAVYQETQYF. CDR3 DNA: TGCAGTGCTTCCCTCCTACGGGCTGTGTACCAAGAGACCCAGTACTTC.

The J gene is TRBJ2-7, the V gene TRBV3-1; 8 bases agree with TRBD1. V shed 1 base, J shed 4 bases, and the junction held 6 bases outside the gene matches. CDR3 size: 15 residues. The germline CDR1 and CDR2 sequences are LGHDT and YNNKEL (reference sequence). The CDR3 protein is CASSQGGQGRYEQYF. In DNA form, the CDR3 reads TGTGCCAGCAGCCAAGGAGGACAGGGTCGGTACGAGCAGTACTTC.

The rearrangement joins TRBV29-1 to TRBJ1-5; D is uncertain. Germline CDR1 reads SQVTM; CDR2 reads ANQGSEA. The CDR3 sequence is 13 residues long. V was clipped by 7 bases and J by 0 bases, with 10 bases between them. The CDR3 reads CSALGVSNQPQHF. For the CDR3, the DNA is TGCAGCGCTCTGGGCGTTAGCAATCAGCCCCAGCATTTT.

The chain uses TRBV6-5 and TRBJ1-3, with a possible D match to TRBD1 (5 bases). This CDR3 contains 17 residues. CDR1 and CDR2 (germline): MNHEY, SVGAGI. V was trimmed by 4 bases and J by 0 bases, leaving 16 bases between them. The DNA for the CDR3 is TGTGCCAGCAGTTTCGGGGCTCCTCTTAGCTCTGGAAACACCATATATTTT. The encoded protein is CASSFGAPLSSGNTIYF.

This clonotype was found many times. One junction end does not reproduce the germline sequence, and a read error may be involved. This chain links TRBV5-1 with TRBJ2-3; TRBD1 is a possible D gene (5 bases). The CDR3 consists of 14 residues. CDR1 SGHRS and CDR2 YFSETQ come from the germline V gene. The CDR3 protein is CASSPGQSTDTQYF. The CDR3 DNA reads as TGTGCCAGCAGCCCAGGACAAAGCACAGATACGCAGTATTTT. Together with reference TRBV5-1 and TRBJ2-3, the CDR3 gives the full variable domain: KAGVTQTPRYLIKTRGQQVTLSCSPISGHRSVSWYQQTPGQGLQFLFEYFSETQRNKGNFPGRFSGRQFSNSRSEMNVSTLELGDSALYLCASSPGQSTDTQYFGPGTRLTVL.

This clonotype was counted between two and nine times. CDR3 DNA sequence: TGCGCCAGCAGCTTGACAGGGCCTTACGGAGGCACTGAAGCTTTCTTT. The encoded protein is CASSLTGPYGGTEAFF. J is TRBJ1-1 and V is TRBV5-1, with a possible D match to TRBD1 (6 bases). CDR3 length: 16 residues. The germline CDR1 and CDR2 sequences are SGHRS and YFSETQ. V lost 1 base and J lost 4, with 17 bases in between.

The sample holds one count of this clonotype. This chain connects TRBV19 to TRBJ1-2; D gene unclear. Germline V gives CDR1 LNHDA, CDR2 SQIVND (reference sequence). CDR3 length: 14 amino acids. V was shortened by 6 bases and J by 0 bases, with 11 bases between the two germline ends. The CDR3 loop is CASRAGSTNYGYTF. The CDR3 DNA reads as TGTGCCAGTAGGGCGGGTTCAACTAACTATGGCTACACCTTC.

This clonotype was counted only a few times. The chain carries TRBV5-1 and TRBJ1-2, with a tentative D call TRBD1 (6 bases). Trimming shortened V by 4 bases and J by 8 bases, and 18 bases separated the two germline ends. Germline loops: CDR1 SGHRS, CDR2 YFSETQ. The CDR3 length is 14 residues. In nucleotides, the CDR3 is TGCGCCAGCAGCATGGGACAAAGGCCGGGAGGCTACACCTTC. Translated: CASSMGQRPGGYTF.

The rearrangement links TRBV4-1 to TRBJ2-2; possibly TRBD2 for D (6 bases). The germline V gene has CDR1 MGHRA and CDR2 YSYEKL. The CDR3 is 16 amino acids. The V end was cut by 4 bases, the J end by 4 bases, with 16 bases between. The chain's CDR3 is CASSPTSLSPTGELFF. CDR3 in DNA: TGCGCCAGCAGCCCAACTAGCCTCTCCCCCACCGGGGAGCTGTTTTTT.

This clonotype has more than one count but fewer than ten. The chain joins TRBV29-1 to TRBJ2-5; a weak D match, TRBD2 (6 bases). V was pared by 6 bases and J by 5 bases, with 10 bases between. This CDR3 is 11 amino acids long. In germline, CDR1 is SQVTM, CDR2 ANQGSEA. CDR3 DNA: TGCAGCGTCAACGCGGGGGAGACCCAGTACTTC. As protein: CSVNAGETQYF.

This clonotype turned up a few times. The V and J genes are TRBV5-1 and TRBJ2-6; TRBD1 agrees at 7 bases. V shed 3 bases, J shed 9 bases, and the junction held 6 bases outside the gene matches. Looked up from germline, CDR1 is SGHRS and CDR2 is YFSETQ. This CDR3 spans 14 amino acids. CDR3 sequence: CASSSRGQDNVLTF. Here the CDR3 DNA reads TGCGCCAGCAGCTCTCGTGGACAGGACAACGTCCTGACTTTC.

This clonotype appeared a few times. The rearrangement joins TRBV20-1 to TRBJ1-4, with D tentatively TRBD1 (5 bases). The germline V gene encodes CDR1 DFQATT and CDR2 SNEGSKA (reference sequence). Trimming shortened V by 6 bases and J by 7 bases, and 24 bases separated the two germline ends. CDR3 length equals 16 residues. For the CDR3, the DNA is TGCAGTGCCCCTAATAATCCGGGGTATGGGGGTGAAAAACTGTTTTTT. Its translation is CSAPNNPGYGGEKLFF.

The gene calls are TRBV7-9 and TRBJ2-5, with TRBD2 as a possible D gene (6 bases). The last part of the DNA fits TRBJ2-1 better; the J call may be wrong. CDR3 length equals 12 residues. Germline CDR1 reads SEHNR; CDR2 reads FQNEAQ (reference sequence). The CDR3 protein is CASSISGREQFF. The CDR3 DNA reads as TGTGCCAGCAGCATAAGTGGGAGGGAGCAGTTCTTC.

In its sample, this clonotype was seen a few times. CDR3 protein: CASSLGSAGEKLFF. CDR3 bases: TGTGCCAGCAGCTTAGGGAGCGCGGGTGAAAAACTGTTTTTT. This rearrangement joins TRBV11-3 to TRBJ1-4; unclear D gene. Germline assignment: CDR1 SGHNT and CDR2 YENEEA. CDR3 length: 14 amino acids. V was pared by 1 base and J by 7 bases, with 10 bases between.

The chain combines TRBV7-2 with TRBJ2-5; D might be TRBD1 (7 bases). The germline V gene has CDR1 SGHTA and CDR2 FQGNSA. The CDR3 is 14 amino acids. V shed 1 base and J shed 10 bases, with 16 bases lying between them. The CDR3: CASSLGRAGQIQYF. CDR3 bases: TGTGCCAGCAGCTTAGGCAGGGCGGGACAGATCCAGTACTTC.

The chain couples TRBV6-6 to TRBJ2-3; possibly TRBD1 or TRBD2 for D (5 bases each). This CDR3 has 15 amino acids. CDR1 and CDR2 (germline): MNHNY, SVGAGI (reference sequence). Trimming removed 2 bases from V and 2 bases from J, with 11 bases in between. CDR3 DNA sequence: TGTGCCAGCAGTTACCCGAGGGGAACCACAGATACGCAGTATTTT. As protein: CASSYPRGTTDTQYF.

The genes are TRBV7-3 and TRBJ2-1; D is undetermined. Germline V lookup: CDR1 SGHTA, CDR2 FQGTGA. V shed 0 bases and J shed 2 bases, with 11 bases lying between them. The CDR3 is made up of 16 amino acids. CDR3 nucleotide sequence: TGTGCCAGCAGCTTAACCCAAACGGGCCCCTACAATGAGCAGTTCTTC. This translates into CASSLTQTGPYNEQFF. Together with reference TRBV7-3 and TRBJ2-1, the CDR3 gives the full variable domain: GAGVSQTPSNKVTEKGKYVELRCDPISGHTALYWYRQSLGQGPEFLIYFQGTGAADDSGLPNDRFFAVRPEGSVSTLKIQRTERGDSAVYLCASSLTQTGPYNEQFFGPGTRLTVL.

The V gene is TRBV6-6, the J gene TRBJ2-7; D not certain. Germline V gene data show CDR1 as MNHNY and CDR2 as SVGAGI (reference sequence). The V end was cut by 0 bases, the J end by 4 bases, with 4 bases between. This CDR3 is 12 amino acids long. CDR3 bases: TGTGCCAGCAGTTACTCAGAGTACGAGCAGTACTTC. Translating it yields CASSYSEYEQYF.

This clonotype was seen a handful of times. The chain carries TRBV12-3 or TRBV12-4 and TRBJ2-2; 9 bases are a match to TRBD1. After removal of 5 bases from V and 5 bases from J, the junction contained 3 bases not matched to a gene. The CDR3 has 14 residues. The CDR3 protein is CASSPGQGTGELFF. The CDR3, as DNA: TGTGCCAGCAGTCCAGGACAGGGGACCGGGGAGCTGTTTTTT.

This clonotype was detected only a few times. The gene calls are TRBV4-3 and TRBJ2-2; D gene ambiguous. This CDR3 region has 15 residues. The V end lost 1 base, the J end lost 0 bases, and 6 bases lay between the germline ends. CDR1 LGHNA and CDR2 YSLEER come from the germline V gene. The CDR3 DNA is TGCGCCAGCAGCCAAGCACATCCGAACACCGGGGAGCTGTTTTTT. Translation gives CASSQAHPNTGELFF.

The chain employs TRBV25-1 and TRBJ2-2, with unresolved D. V lost 3 bases, J lost 7 bases, and 3 bases lay in between. This CDR3 spans 11 amino acids. Germline V gives CDR1 MGHDK, CDR2 SYGVNS. The CDR3 sequence: CASSEDGELFF. The DNA of the CDR3 is TGTGCCAGCAGTGAGGACGGGGAGCTGTTTTTT.

This clonotype came up a few times. In nucleotides, the CDR3 is TGTGCCAGCCGCTCGTCCTGGGGGGACTCGGAAGCTTTCTTT. Protein product: CASRSSWGDSEAFF. J is TRBJ1-1 and V is TRBV27; D perhaps matches TRBD1 (5 bases). Trimming took 8 bases from V and 8 from J, leaving 21 bases between them. The CDR3 extends over 14 amino acids. Per germline, CDR1 MNHEY and CDR2 SMNVEV (reference sequence).

The sample holds many counts of this clonotype. This chain connects TRBV7-3 to TRBJ2-1; 8 bases agree with TRBD1. Germline V gene data show CDR1 as SGHTA and CDR2 as FQGTGA. Trimming cost V 5 bases and J 2 bases; bases outside gene matches: 2. There are 14 residues in the CDR3. CDR3 loop: CASSADRAYNEQFF. For the CDR3, the DNA is TGTGCCAGCAGCGCGGACAGGGCCTACAATGAGCAGTTCTTC.